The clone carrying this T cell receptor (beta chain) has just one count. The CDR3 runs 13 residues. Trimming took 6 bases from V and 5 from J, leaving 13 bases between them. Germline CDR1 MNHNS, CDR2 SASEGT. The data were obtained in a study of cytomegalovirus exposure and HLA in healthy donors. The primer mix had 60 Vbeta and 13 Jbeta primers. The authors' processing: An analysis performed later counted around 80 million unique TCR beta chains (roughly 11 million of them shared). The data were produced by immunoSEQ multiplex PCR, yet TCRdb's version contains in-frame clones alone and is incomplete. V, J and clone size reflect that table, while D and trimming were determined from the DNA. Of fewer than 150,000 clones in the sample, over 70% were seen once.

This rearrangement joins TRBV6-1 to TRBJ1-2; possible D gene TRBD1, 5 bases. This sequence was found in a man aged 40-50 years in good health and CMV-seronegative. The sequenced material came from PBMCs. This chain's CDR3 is CASREPGEYGYTF. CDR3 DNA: TGTGCCAGCAGGGAACCGGGGGAGTATGGCTACACCTTC.